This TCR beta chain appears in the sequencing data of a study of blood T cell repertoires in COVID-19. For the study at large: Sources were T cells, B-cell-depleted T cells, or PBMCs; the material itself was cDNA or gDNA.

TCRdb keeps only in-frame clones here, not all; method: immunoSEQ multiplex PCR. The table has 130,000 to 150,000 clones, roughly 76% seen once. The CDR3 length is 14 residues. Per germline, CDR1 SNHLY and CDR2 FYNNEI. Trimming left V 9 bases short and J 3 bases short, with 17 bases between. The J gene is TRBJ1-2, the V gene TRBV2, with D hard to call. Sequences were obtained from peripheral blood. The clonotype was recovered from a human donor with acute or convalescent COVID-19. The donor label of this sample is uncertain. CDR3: CARDQRGLDYGYTF. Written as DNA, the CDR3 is TGTGCCAGGGACCAAAGAGGGTTGGACTATGGCTACACCTTC.